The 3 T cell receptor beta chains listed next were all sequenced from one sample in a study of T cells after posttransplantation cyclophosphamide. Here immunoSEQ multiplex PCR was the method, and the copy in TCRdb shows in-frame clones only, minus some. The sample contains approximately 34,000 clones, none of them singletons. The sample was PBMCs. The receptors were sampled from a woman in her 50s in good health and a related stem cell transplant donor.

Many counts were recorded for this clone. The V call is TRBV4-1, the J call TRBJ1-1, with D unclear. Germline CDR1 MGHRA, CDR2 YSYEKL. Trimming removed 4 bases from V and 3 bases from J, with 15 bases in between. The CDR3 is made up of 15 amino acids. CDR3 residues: CASSLLEEGYTEAFF. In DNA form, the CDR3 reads TGCGCCAGCAGCCTCCTGGAAGAGGGCTACACTGAAGCTTTCTTT.

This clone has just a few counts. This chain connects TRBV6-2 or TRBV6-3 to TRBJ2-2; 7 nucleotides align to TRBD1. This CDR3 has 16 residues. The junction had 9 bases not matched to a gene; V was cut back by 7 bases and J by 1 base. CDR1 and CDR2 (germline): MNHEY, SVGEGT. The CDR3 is CASIHEGGWNTGELFF. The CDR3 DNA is TGTGCCAGCATCCACGAAGGGGGCTGGAACACCGGGGAGCTGTTTTTT.

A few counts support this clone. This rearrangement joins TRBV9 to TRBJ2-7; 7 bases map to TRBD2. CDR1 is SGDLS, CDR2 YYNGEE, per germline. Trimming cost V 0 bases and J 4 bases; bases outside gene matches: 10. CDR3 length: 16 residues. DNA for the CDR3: TGTGCCAGCAGCGTAGGTCTGGGGACTACCCCTTACGAGCAGTACTTC. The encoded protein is CASSVGLGTTPYEQYF.